These 4 T cell receptor beta chains share one sample of origin, sequenced in a study of blood T cell repertoires in COVID-19. Assay: immunoSEQ multiplex PCR; the TCRdb copy retains only in-frame clones and omits some. The data contain tens of thousands of clones, 70% to 90% of them singletons. Specimen: peripheral blood. All receptors come from a woman in her 70s with acute or convalescent COVID-19.

The chain links TRBV7-3 to TRBJ1-1, with D unresolved. The CDR3 contains 15 residues. Trimming took off 1 base at V and 5 bases at J, with 14 bases between the two ends. Germline V gene lookup returns CDR1 SGHTA and CDR2 FQGTGA. CDR3 sequence reads: CASSLSGGSGTEAFF. The DNA for the CDR3 is TGTGCCAGCAGCTTAAGCGGTGGGAGTGGGACTGAAGCTTTCTTT.

The rearrangement uses TRBV6-5 and TRBJ1-1; no firm D call. Trimming took 8 bases from V and 2 from J, leaving 12 bases between them. CDR1 is MNHEY, CDR2 SVGAGI, per germline. This CDR3 has 13 amino acids. The CDR3 region is CASFGNVNTEAFF. Here the CDR3 DNA reads TGTGCCAGCTTCGGGAACGTCAACACTGAAGCTTTCTTT.

CDR3 sequence (DNA): TGTGCCACCAGTGATTCAAGACAGGGTCACACTGAAGCTTTCTTT. Translated: CATSDSRQGHTEAFF. This rearrangement joins TRBV24-1 to TRBJ1-1, with 7 bases fitting TRBD1. The CDR3 totals 15 residues. Germline CDR1 is KGHDR and CDR2 is SFDVKD. V was clipped by 2 bases and J by 3 bases; unmatched bases: 5.

The CDR3: CASSLEGGKNTEAFF. For the CDR3, the DNA is TGTGCCAGCAGTTTAGAGGGGGGGAAGAACACTGAAGCTTTCTTT. V is TRBV27 and J is TRBJ1-1; D is perhaps TRBD1 (6 bases). The CDR3 runs 15 residues. Trimming removed 2 bases at V and 1 base at J, with 11 bases between. Germline V gives CDR1 MNHEY, CDR2 SMNVEV (reference sequence).